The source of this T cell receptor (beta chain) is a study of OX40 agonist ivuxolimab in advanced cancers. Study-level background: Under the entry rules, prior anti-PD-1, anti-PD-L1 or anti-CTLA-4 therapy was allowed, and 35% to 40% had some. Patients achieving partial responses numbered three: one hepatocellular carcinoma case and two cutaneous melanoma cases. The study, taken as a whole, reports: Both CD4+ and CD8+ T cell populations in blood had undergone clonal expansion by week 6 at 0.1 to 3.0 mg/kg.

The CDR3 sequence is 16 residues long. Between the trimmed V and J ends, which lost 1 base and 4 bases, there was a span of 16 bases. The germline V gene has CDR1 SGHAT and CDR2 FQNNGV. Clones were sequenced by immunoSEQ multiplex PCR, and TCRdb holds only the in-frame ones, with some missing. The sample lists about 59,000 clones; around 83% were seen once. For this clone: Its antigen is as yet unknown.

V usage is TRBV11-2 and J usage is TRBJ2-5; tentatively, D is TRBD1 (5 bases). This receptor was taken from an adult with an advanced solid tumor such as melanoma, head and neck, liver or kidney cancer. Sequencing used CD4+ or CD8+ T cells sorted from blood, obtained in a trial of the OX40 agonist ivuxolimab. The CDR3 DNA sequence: TGTGCCAGCAGCTTAGCCCCAGGGCGACGGCGAGAGACCCAGTACTTC. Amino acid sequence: CASSLAPGRRRETQYF.